These 27 T cell receptor beta chains were all obtained from the same sample, sequenced in a study of neurological immune-mediated disorders. TCRdb called the 5' RACE reads again in MiXCR, with one record for every CDR3 protein. This table has tens of thousands of distinct CDR3 sequences, more than 2% appearing once. Sample: PBMCs. These receptors were collected from a man between 45 and 60 years old with multiple sclerosis.

The table lists this clonotype with many counts. V usage is TRBV27 and J usage is TRBJ1-2, with D perhaps matching TRBD1 (6 bases). Trimming stripped 2 bases from V and 5 bases from J, with 15 bases between. Germline V gene lookup returns CDR1 MNHEY and CDR2 SMNVEV (reference sequence). This CDR3 region has 15 residues. CDR3 amino acids: CASSLRGAVGYGYTF. The CDR3 region has the DNA TGTGCCAGCAGTTTAAGGGGGGCCGTGGGATATGGCTACACCTTC.

This clonotype showed up many times. This chain joins TRBV28 and TRBJ1-5; TRBD1 is a possible D gene (6 bases). The CDR3 contains 15 residues. V lost 10 bases and J lost 0, with 16 bases in between. CDR1 is MDHEN, CDR2 SYDVKM, per germline. The CDR3 DNA reads as TGTGCCACCCTACCGGGGACACTTAGCAATCAGCCCCAGCATTTT. Translating gives CATLPGTLSNQPQHF.

This clonotype occurred many times. The chain combines TRBV7-8 with TRBJ1-5, with D unresolved. The CDR3 loop spans 16 amino acids. Germline V CDR1 and CDR2: SGHVS, FQNEAQ. The V gene lost 1 base and the J gene lost 0 bases, with 10 bases spanning the gap. CDR3 region: CASSLVSRNSNQPQHF. Written as DNA, the CDR3 is TGTGCCAGCAGCTTAGTGTCAAGAAATAGCAATCAGCCCCAGCATTTT.

The table lists this clonotype with many counts. The chain carries TRBV20-1 and TRBJ2-3; TRBD1 aligns across 9 bases. Germline lookup yields CDR1 DFQATT and CDR2 SNEGSKA (reference sequence). V trimming: 6 bases; J trimming: 3 bases; junction bases outside the gene matches: 7. The CDR3 has 14 residues. For the CDR3, the DNA is TGCAGTGCGTCCGGGACAGGGTGGACAGATACGCAGTATTTT. This sequence encodes CSASGTGWTDTQYF.

This clonotype has ten or more counts. The chain is built from TRBV7-9 and TRBJ1-6; D may be TRBD1 (6 bases). CDR1 and CDR2 (germline): SEHNR, FQNEAQ (reference sequence). With 1 base removed from V and 10 bases from J, the gap between germline ends came to 11 bases. This CDR3 is 14 amino acids long. The CDR3 DNA reads TGTGCCAGCAGCTTAGAAGCAGGGGCCTCACCCCTCCACTTT. Translation: CASSLEAGASPLHF.

This clonotype has just a few counts. At one end, the junction sequence differs from germline, possibly due to a read error. The chain joins TRBV6-5 to TRBJ1-5, with TRBD1 as a possible D gene (6 bases). This CDR3 comprises 13 residues. CDR1 is MNHEY, CDR2 SVGAGI, per germline. CDR3 nucleotides: TGTGCCAGCAAGGTGGGGCTTGGACAGCCCCAGAATTTT. Encoded protein: CASKVGLGQPQNF.

At least ten counts were recorded for this clonotype. The J gene is TRBJ2-3, the V gene TRBV5-1; 7 bases match TRBD1. CDR1 SGHRS and CDR2 YFSETQ come from the germline V gene. V was clipped by 0 bases and J by 2 bases; unmatched bases: 3. The CDR3 is 15 residues long. CDR3 loop: CASSLGTGYTDTQYF. The DNA of the CDR3 is TGCGCCAGCAGCTTGGGGACAGGCTACACAGATACGCAGTATTTT. Supplemented by reference TRBV5-1 and TRBJ2-3, the full variable domain reads KAGVTQTPRYLIKTRGQQVTLSCSPISGHRSVSWYQQTPGQGLQFLFEYFSETQRNKGNFPGRFSGRQFSNSRSEMNVSTLELGDSALYLCASSLGTGYTDTQYFGPGTRLTVL.

The table lists this clonotype with many counts. The gene calls are TRBV20-1 and TRBJ2-7; no firm D call. Looked up from germline, CDR1 is DFQATT and CDR2 is SNEGSKA (reference sequence). The CDR3 is 13 residues long. Trimming removed 3 bases at V and 0 bases at J, with 9 bases between. The CDR3 DNA follows: TGCAGTGCTAGCGGGCCCGACTCCTACGAGCAGTACTTC. Translation: CSASGPDSYEQYF.

This clonotype was seen ten or more times. This chain joins TRBV5-1 and TRBJ2-3; 10 nucleotides line up with TRBD2. CDR1 and CDR2 from the germline V gene are SGHRS and YFSETQ. The CDR3 consists of 15 residues. V lost 4 bases to trimming and J lost 0 bases; unmatched junction nucleotides: 2. CDR3 sequence reads: CASSTLAGSTDTQYF. DNA of the CDR3: TGCGCCAGCAGCACACTAGCGGGGAGCACAGATACGCAGTATTTT. The full variable domain, with the rest looked up from reference TRBV5-1 and TRBJ2-3, is KAGVTQTPRYLIKTRGQQVTLSCSPISGHRSVSWYQQTPGQGLQFLFEYFSETQRNKGNFPGRFSGRQFSNSRSEMNVSTLELGDSALYLCASSTLAGSTDTQYFGPGTRLTVL.

This clonotype was observed at least ten times. The chain carries TRBV12-3 or TRBV12-4 and TRBJ2-5; D gene ambiguous. V was pared by 0 bases and J by 4 bases, with 9 bases between. The CDR3 loop spans 14 amino acids. Here the CDR3 reads CASSLAPYGETQYF. The DNA of the CDR3 is TGTGCCAGCAGTTTAGCGCCTTACGGAGAGACCCAGTACTTC.

In its sample, this clonotype was seen many times. J is TRBJ2-2 and V is TRBV7-6; 8 nucleotides align to TRBD1. The CDR3 runs to 16 residues. Losses at the gene ends were 1 base for V and 3 bases for J; bases not matched to a gene: 4. Germline V gene sequence: CDR1 SGHVS, CDR2 FNYEAQ. The CDR3, as DNA: TGTGCCAGCAGCTTAGGGCAGGGGGCAGACACCGGGGAGCTGTTTTTT. Protein product: CASSLGQGADTGELFF. Full variable domain (outside the CDR3, taken from reference TRBV7-6 and TRBJ2-2): GAGVSQSPRYKVTKRGQDVALRCDPISGHVSLYWYRQALGQGPEFLTYFNYEAQQDKSGLPNDRFSAERPEGSISTLTIQRTEQRDSAMYRCASSLGQGADTGELFFGEGSRLTVL.

This clonotype came up many times. The chain is built from TRBV2 and TRBJ1-5; D possibly corresponds to TRBD1 (6 bases). Deletions cut 1 base from V and 3 bases from J, with 10 bases between. The CDR3 runs 15 residues. From germline, CDR1 is SNHLY and CDR2 FYNNEI. The DNA of the CDR3 is TGTGCCAGCAGTGAAGTCCGGGGGCCCAATCAGCCCCAGCATTTT. This codes for CASSEVRGPNQPQHF.

This clonotype was counted ten times or more. The J gene is TRBJ1-6, the V gene TRBV4-2; D is possibly TRBD1 (6 bases). V lost 2 bases, J lost 0 bases, and 8 bases lay in between. Germline CDR1 LGHNA, CDR2 YNFKEQ. This CDR3 is 16 amino acids long. CDR3 sequence (DNA): TGTGCCAGCAGCCAACAGGGGAGCTCCTATAATTCACCCCTCCACTTT. This sequence encodes CASSQQGSSYNSPLHF.

This clonotype was observed at least ten times. The V call is TRBV5-1, the J call TRBJ2-7, with TRBD1 matching over 7 bases. The CDR3 is 14 amino acids. Germline V lookup: CDR1 SGHRS, CDR2 YFSETQ. V lost 0 bases and J lost 3; bases outside the gene matches: 3. CDR3 residues: CASSLVSGGYEQYF. The DNA of the CDR3 is TGCGCCAGCAGCTTGGTTTCAGGGGGCTACGAGCAGTACTTC.

In this sample, this clonotype turned up many times. This chain uses TRBV20-1 with TRBJ1-6, with D unclear. Germline CDR1 DFQATT, CDR2 SNEGSKA (reference sequence). This CDR3 region has 13 residues. V was trimmed by 3 bases and J by 6 bases, leaving 9 bases between them. CDR3 bases: TGCAGTGCTAGTGAGGGAGGTAATTCACCCCTCCACTTT. It yields the protein CSASEGGNSPLHF.

This clonotype has more than one count but fewer than ten. Possible read error: a much larger clone is one base away. V gene TRBV5-1 combines with J gene TRBJ1-1; D is uncertain. CDR3 length equals 11 residues. Germline V gene lookup returns CDR1 SGHRS and CDR2 YFSETQ. With 5 bases removed from V and 3 bases from J, the gap between germline ends came to 5 bases. The CDR3 coding sequence is TGCGCCAGCAGAGCGGACACTGAAGCTTTCTTT. Translation: CASRADTEAFF.

This clonotype was seen many times. The J gene is TRBJ2-3, the V gene TRBV2; 10 positions match TRBD2. The trim removed 0 bases at V and 1 base at J, leaving 1 base unmatched. The CDR3 is made up of 16 amino acids. Germline V gene lookup returns CDR1 SNHLY and CDR2 FYNNEI. In DNA, the CDR3 is TGTGCCAGCAGTGAAGCCACTAGCGGGGGCACAGATACGCAGTATTTT. Amino acid sequence: CASSEATSGGTDTQYF.

The J gene is TRBJ2-2, the V gene TRBV2; D is perhaps TRBD2 (6 bases). Trimming removed 3 bases at V and 6 bases at J, with 11 bases between. CDR1 is SNHLY and CDR2 is FYNNEI in the germline V gene. The CDR3 runs to 14 residues. The CDR3 loop is CASSDGGAAGELFF. CDR3 nucleotide sequence: TGTGCCAGCAGTGACGGAGGGGCGGCCGGGGAGCTGTTTTTT.

This clonotype was counted at least ten times. V is TRBV11-2 and J is TRBJ1-2; D gene uncertain. Per the germline V gene, CDR1 is SGHAT and CDR2 is FQNNGV. This CDR3 comprises 13 residues. Between the trimmed V and J ends, which lost 1 base and 5 bases, there was a span of 8 bases. CDR3: CASSLGPSYGYTF. The DNA of the CDR3 is TGTGCCAGCAGCTTAGGACCTTCGTATGGCTACACCTTC.

This clonotype was found many times. The chain recombines TRBV5-8 with TRBJ2-7; a weak D match, TRBD2 (5 bases). This CDR3 has 16 amino acids. V was pared by 0 bases and J by 4 bases, with 17 bases between. Germline V lookup: CDR1 SGHTS, CDR2 YDEGEE. CDR3 loop: CASSLVGSGGVYEQYF. The CDR3 DNA is TGTGCCAGCAGCTTGGTCGGTTCCGGAGGTGTGTACGAGCAGTACTTC.

This clonotype was found many times. The chain has TRBV4-1 and TRBJ2-7; 8 bases are shared with TRBD1. J was trimmed by 2 bases and V by 0 bases; bases with no gene match: 6. Per the germline V gene, CDR1 is MGHRA and CDR2 is YSYEKL. The CDR3 runs to 16 residues. CDR3 amino acids: CASSQEFGQGPYEQYF. In nucleotides, the CDR3 is TGCGCCAGCAGCCAAGAATTCGGACAGGGCCCCTACGAGCAGTACTTC.

This clonotype appeared many times. This chain links TRBV7-8 with TRBJ1-1; the match to TRBD1 covers 8 bases. Per germline, CDR1 SGHVS and CDR2 FQNEAQ. This CDR3 contains 14 residues. Trimming took 6 bases from V and 5 from J; bases not matched to a gene: 8. CDR3 sequence (DNA): TGTGCCAGCAGTCCACAGGGGGTAGGAACTGAAGCTTTCTTT. Translating it yields CASSPQGVGTEAFF.

The chain joins TRBV7-9 to TRBJ1-1; D remains ambiguous. This CDR3 contains 13 residues. The V and J ends lost 2 bases and 2 bases respectively, with 6 bases between them. Germline CDR1 is SEHNR and CDR2 is FQNEAQ (reference sequence). The CDR3 here is CASSLLINTEAFF. The CDR3, as DNA: TGTGCCAGCAGCTTACTGATCAACACTGAAGCTTTCTTT.

This clonotype was observed many times. The chain recombines TRBV5-1 with TRBJ2-7; D is uncertain. The germline V and J ends were trimmed by 0 bases and 0 bases, with 7 bases remaining between them. Germline CDR1 SGHRS, CDR2 YFSETQ. CDR3 length: 14 residues. CDR3 DNA sequence: TGCGCCAGCAGCTTGGATTCCCCCTCCTACGAGCAGTACTTC. Protein sequence: CASSLDSPSYEQYF.

The table lists this clonotype with many counts. CDR3 sequence reads: CASSSWGGQETQYF. The DNA of the CDR3 is TGTGCCAGCAGTTCATGGGGGGGCCAAGAGACCCAGTACTTC. The chain couples TRBV27 to TRBJ2-5; TRBD2 matches at 7 bases. Per germline, CDR1 MNHEY and CDR2 SMNVEV (reference sequence). V dropped 4 bases and J dropped 1; count of bases not matched to a gene: 3. The CDR3 spans 14 residues.

At least ten counts were recorded for this clonotype. The chain is built from TRBV5-1 and TRBJ1-1; D possibly corresponds to TRBD1 (6 bases). V lost 0 bases and J lost 6, with 9 bases in between. CDR1 SGHRS and CDR2 YFSETQ come from the germline V gene. This CDR3 is 13 amino acids long. The CDR3 coding sequence is TGCGCCAGCAGCTTGGAGGGGGTCTCTGAAGCTTTCTTT. It is translated as CASSLEGVSEAFF.

This clonotype was counted at least ten times. Compared with germline, one end of the junction differs, possibly owing to a read error. The V and J genes are TRBV20-1 and TRBJ1-6; D unclear. The germline V gene has CDR1 DFQATT and CDR2 SNEGSKA (reference sequence). This CDR3 has 16 amino acids. The CDR3 nucleotides are TGCAGTGCTAGCCCCCCATGGCAAAAGGCCAATTCACCCCTCAACTTT. Protein product: CSASPPWQKANSPLNF.